A single sample gave rise to the 9 T cell receptor beta chains below, sequenced in a study of blood T cell repertoires in COVID-19. Sequenced by immunoSEQ multiplex PCR; TCRdb stores in-frame clones only, minus some. Of roughly 260,000 clones listed, about 88% are singletons. Sequenced sample: peripheral blood. The source is a middle-aged woman who had recovered from COVID-19.

The V gene is TRBV29-1, the J gene TRBJ1-2; possible D gene TRBD1, 5 bases. V was shortened by 3 bases and J by 4 bases, with 6 bases between the two germline ends. In germline, CDR1 is SQVTM, CDR2 ANQGSEA. CDR3 length equals 11 residues. CDR3 loop: CSVEGGYGYTF. CDR3 nucleotide sequence: TGCAGCGTTGAGGGGGGCTATGGCTACACCTTC.

This clone was recorded once. The V call is TRBV5-1, the J call TRBJ1-3; D gene unclear. CDR1 and CDR2 (germline): SGHRS, YFSETQ. The ends were cut back, 3 bases at V and 0 bases at J, with 7 bases in the middle. The CDR3 has 14 amino acids. This chain's CDR3 is CASSSGSSGNTIYF. For the CDR3, the DNA is TGCGCCAGCAGCTCTGGGAGCTCTGGAAACACCATATATTTT.

The genes are TRBV7-9 and TRBJ2-3; D is possibly TRBD2 (5 bases). V dropped 5 bases and J dropped 1 base, with 16 bases sitting between them. The germline V gene has CDR1 SEHNR and CDR2 FQNEAQ (reference sequence). The CDR3 is 16 amino acids. The CDR3 loop is CASSPLDFSRTDTQYF. The CDR3 DNA sequence: TGTGCCAGCAGCCCGTTGGACTTCTCCCGCACAGATACGCAGTATTTT.

CDR3 region: CASSPGLAGTDTQYF. The CDR3 DNA reads TGTGCCAGCAGCCCCGGACTAGCGGGTACAGATACGCAGTATTTT. The chain joins TRBV3-1 (or the pseudogene TRBV3-2) to TRBJ2-3; 11 nucleotides agree with TRBD2. V gave up 4 bases and J gave up 3 bases; unmatched junction bases: 3. From germline, CDR1 is LGHDT and CDR2 YNNKEL (reference sequence). There are 15 residues in the CDR3.

This clone is a singleton in its sample. The identical CDR3 is also encoded by other nucleotide sequences in the sample. The V and J genes are TRBV5-1 and TRBJ1-2, with D perhaps matching TRBD1 (5 bases). Germline V lookup: CDR1 SGHRS, CDR2 YFSETQ. V was trimmed by 0 bases and J by 2 bases, leaving 11 bases between them. This CDR3 comprises 15 residues. The chain's CDR3 is CASSLVAGPNYGYTF. Written as DNA, the CDR3 is TGCGCCAGCAGCTTGGTGGCAGGGCCAAACTATGGCTACACCTTC. The full variable domain, with the rest looked up from reference TRBV5-1 and TRBJ1-2, is KAGVTQTPRYLIKTRGQQVTLSCSPISGHRSVSWYQQTPGQGLQFLFEYFSETQRNKGNFPGRFSGRQFSNSRSEMNVSTLELGDSALYLCASSLVAGPNYGYTFGSGTRLTVV.

The V gene is TRBV19, the J gene TRBJ2-7; 9 nucleotides line up with TRBD1. Germline CDR1 LNHDA, CDR2 SQIVND (reference sequence). V lost 3 bases, J lost 2 bases, and 5 bases stayed unmatched. This CDR3 comprises 15 residues. The CDR3 region has the DNA TGTGCCAGTAGTATCGGGGGGACAGGGACCTACGAGCAGTACTTC. Translated, it gives CASSIGGTGTYEQYF.

This chain connects TRBV24-1 to TRBJ2-1, with 16 bases matching TRBD2. Germline assignment: CDR1 KGHDR and CDR2 SFDVKD. The CDR3 loop spans 14 amino acids. After removal of 9 bases from V and 9 bases from J, the junction contained 4 bases not matched to a gene. In nucleotides, the CDR3 is TGTGCCACCGGGACTAGCGGGAGGGGCGGTGAGCAGTTCTTC. It specifies CATGTSGRGGEQFF.

V is TRBV11-2 and J is TRBJ2-5; a weak D match, TRBD1 (6 bases). Per the germline V gene, CDR1 is SGHAT and CDR2 is FQNNGV. Trimming shortened V by 4 bases and J by 1 base, and 10 bases separated the two germline ends. This CDR3 has 14 residues. CDR3 in amino acids: CASSSRTAQETQYF. As DNA, the CDR3 is TGTGCCAGCAGCTCGAGGACAGCCCAAGAGACCCAGTACTTC.

The chain recombines TRBV19 with TRBJ2-5; D is perhaps TRBD1 (5 bases). Trimming took 5 bases from V and 6 from J, leaving 22 bases between them. CDR1 and CDR2 (germline): LNHDA, SQIVND (reference sequence). The CDR3 has 16 residues. CDR3 sequence reads: CASSWGSPSKTQTQYF. CDR3 DNA sequence: TGTGCCAGTAGTTGGGGCTCCCCCTCGAAGACGCAGACCCAGTACTTC.